This T cell receptor beta chain was captured by sequencing in a study of cytomegalovirus exposure and HLA in healthy donors. The CDR3 loop spans 16 amino acids. From germline, CDR1 is MNHEY and CDR2 SMNVEV (reference sequence). Losses at the gene ends were 5 bases for V and 0 bases for J; bases not matched to a gene: 9. The PCR had 60 Vbeta and 13 Jbeta primers. In the authors' methods: Among the unique TCR beta chains that a later analysis counted, 75 million to 85 million in all, 10 million to 14 million were shared. The method was immunoSEQ multiplex PCR; TCRdb's version includes in-frame clones alone and lacks a portion of them. The DNA was the basis for D and trimming; V, J and clone size are from that table. The sample includes 210,000 or so clones, 77% of them seen just once. There are a few counts of this clone. Its specificity is not known. Findings and caveats of the study: Across donors, most TCRs were seen rarely, yet some public ones were widespread. Presence/absence analyses treated sequencing depth as roughly uniform across donors. A missense DCLRE1C variant was associated with V- and J-gene trimming of TCR beta chains in a later analysis, and an independent cohort replicated the association.

The material sequenced was PBMCs. The TCR originated in an older woman in good health and CMV-seropositive. The chain is built from TRBV27 and TRBJ1-2; TRBD1 agrees at 7 bases. DNA for the CDR3: TGTGCCAGCAGTCCCCACCTGACAGGGACTAACTATGGCTACACCTTC. It translates to CASSPHLTGTNYGYTF.